The 23 T cell receptor beta chains below all came from one sample that was sequenced in a study of cytomegalovirus exposure and HLA in healthy donors. The PCR ran on 60 Vbeta and 13 Jbeta primers. Measured with immunoSEQ multiplex PCR; TCRdb has only the in-frame clones, and not every one. Counted here are under 200,000 clones, around 83% occurring once; the ten biggest clones make up less than 0.85%. Sequencing was carried out using PBMCs. The receptors shown here come from a woman aged 18-29 years in good health and CMV-seronegative.

The chain combines TRBV5-1 with TRBJ2-5, with unresolved D. This CDR3 comprises 14 residues. Germline V gene data show CDR1 as SGHRS and CDR2 as YFSETQ. The germline V and J ends were trimmed by 1 base and 6 bases, with 13 bases remaining between them. The CDR3 loop is CASSLRLSDKTQYF. Written as DNA, the CDR3 is TGCGCCAGCAGCTTGAGGTTGTCTGACAAGACCCAGTACTTC.

This chain joins TRBV7-6 and TRBJ1-5, with D possibly matching TRBD1 (6 bases). The CDR3 consists of 15 residues. Germline V gene sequence: CDR1 SGHVS, CDR2 FNYEAQ. Trimming took 5 bases from V and 5 from J, leaving 16 bases between them. The CDR3 DNA follows: TGTGCCAGCAGCCTTGGACAGTACGGGGATCAGCCCCAGCATTTT. As protein: CASSLGQYGDQPQHF.

The chain is built from TRBV9 and TRBJ2-2, with D possibly TRBD1 on 5 matching bases. In germline, CDR1 is SGDLS, CDR2 YYNGEE. V lost 3 bases to trimming and J lost 7 bases, with 28 bases between them. The CDR3 has 19 amino acids. The DNA of the CDR3 is TGTGCCAGCAGCGCGGACACAGCATCGTCGACCGACGTCTTCGGGGAGCTGTTTTTT. Protein: CASSADTASSTDVFGELFF. Looking up the rest from reference TRBV9 and TRBJ2-2 gives the full variable domain: DSGVTQTPKHLITATGQRVTLRCSPRSGDLSVYWYQQSLDQGLQFLIQYYNGEERAKGNILERFSAQQFPDLHSELNLSSLELGDSALYFCASSADTASSTDVFGELFFGEGSRLTVL.

This chain joins TRBV18 and TRBJ1-3; no clear D gene. In germline, CDR1 is KGHSH, CDR2 LQKENI. The CDR3 runs to 16 residues. V was shortened by 2 bases and J by 1 base, with 12 bases between the two germline ends. The DNA of the CDR3 is TGTGCCAGCTCACCATTCGGGGAACGGTCTGGAAACACCATATATTTT. Its translation: CASSPFGERSGNTIYF.

There are a few counts of this clone. This chain connects TRBV2 to TRBJ1-1, with D perhaps TRBD1 (5 bases). The germline V gene has CDR1 SNHLY and CDR2 FYNNEI. This CDR3 region has 11 residues. V lost 4 bases and J lost 11, with 11 bases in between. The CDR3: CASSVGRDAFF. The CDR3 DNA sequence: TGTGCCAGCAGTGTCGGCAGGGATGCTTTCTTT.

The table lists this clone with a count of one. The V call is TRBV7-9, the J call TRBJ2-1; TRBD2 matches 12 bases. The CDR3 consists of 17 residues. Germline CDR1 SEHNR, CDR2 FQNEAQ (reference sequence). V was clipped by 6 bases and J by 0 bases; unmatched bases: 6. For the CDR3, the DNA is TGTGCCAGCAGTTCGACTAGCGGGAGTAACTCCTACAATGAGCAGTTCTTC. Translation: CASSSTSGSNSYNEQFF.

This rearrangement joins TRBV6-5 to TRBJ2-1; the match to TRBD2 covers 8 bases. V was pared by 5 bases and J by 12 bases, with 12 bases of the junction left unmatched. The CDR3 runs to 14 residues. Germline loops: CDR1 MNHEY, CDR2 SVGAGI. For the CDR3, the DNA is TGTGCCAGCAGTCCGGGACTAGATGGTTATGTGCAGTTCTTC. Protein sequence: CASSPGLDGYVQFF.

The genes are TRBV11-2 and TRBJ1-1; the D gene is possibly TRBD1 (5 bases). Germline CDR1 reads SGHAT; CDR2 reads FQNNGV. V lost 5 bases, J lost 3 bases, and 13 bases lay in between. The CDR3 is 14 residues long. CDR3 sequence reads: CASSAGLRYTEAFF. CDR3 coding DNA: TGTGCCAGCAGCGCAGGGCTTCGATACACTGAAGCTTTCTTT. The variable domain in full, completed from reference TRBV11-2 and TRBJ1-1, reads EAGVAQSPRYKIIEKRQSVAFWCNPISGHATLYWYQQILGQGPKLLIQFQNNGVVDDSQLPKDRFSAERLKGVDSTLKIQPAKLEDSAVYLCASSAGLRYTEAFFGQGTRLTVV.

The chain employs TRBV11-2 and TRBJ2-3; TRBD2 agrees at 8 bases. The germline CDR1 and CDR2 sequences are SGHAT and FQNNGV. V shed 4 bases, J shed 1 base, and the junction held 4 bases outside the gene matches. The CDR3 sequence is 15 residues long. The CDR3 bases are TGTGCCAGCAGCTCTCCGACTAGCGGCACAGATACGCAGTATTTT. This gives the protein CASSSPTSGTDTQYF. The full variable domain, rest sourced from reference TRBV11-2 and TRBJ2-3, is EAGVAQSPRYKIIEKRQSVAFWCNPISGHATLYWYQQILGQGPKLLIQFQNNGVVDDSQLPKDRFSAERLKGVDSTLKIQPAKLEDSAVYLCASSSPTSGTDTQYFGPGTRLTVL.

This clone was seen a handful of times. This CDR3 reads CASRNPGTGKDGYTF. CDR3 sequence (DNA): TGTGCCAGCAGAAACCCCGGGACAGGGAAGGATGGCTACACCTTC. The V gene is TRBV27, the J gene TRBJ1-2; 9 positions match TRBD1. The CDR3 extends over 15 amino acids. Looked up from germline, CDR1 is MNHEY and CDR2 is SMNVEV (reference sequence). With 6 bases clipped from V and 6 bases from J, the junction kept 11 bases outside the gene matches.

This clone was counted between two and nine times. J is TRBJ2-7 and V is TRBV6-6; 7 positions agree with TRBD1. This CDR3 is built from 13 residues. In germline, CDR1 is MNHNY, CDR2 SVGAGI (reference sequence). V dropped 6 bases and J dropped 4; count of bases not matched to a gene: 6. CDR3 region: CASRAGTEYEQYF. As DNA, the CDR3 is TGTGCCAGCAGAGCCGGGACAGAGTACGAGCAGTACTTC.

The chain has TRBV28 and TRBJ2-7, with TRBD2 identical over 12 bases. Germline trimming cut 5 bases from V and 3 bases from J; bases unmatched to any gene: 2. Germline CDR1 reads MDHEN; CDR2 reads SYDVKM. CDR3 length equals 14 residues. This chain's CDR3 is CASSRTSGNYEQYF. CDR3 DNA: TGTGCCAGCAGTCGGACTAGCGGGAACTACGAGCAGTACTTC.

The V and J genes are TRBV5-1 and TRBJ1-3; 7 bases are shared with TRBD1. V was pared by 6 bases and J by 4 bases, with 7 bases of the junction left unmatched. The CDR3 has 14 amino acids. Germline lookup yields CDR1 SGHRS and CDR2 YFSETQ. CDR3 sequence: CASTPGTEGNTIYF. CDR3 sequence (DNA): TGCGCCAGCACCCCCGGGACAGAAGGAAACACCATATATTTT. Full variable domain (remainder filled in from reference TRBV5-1 and TRBJ1-3): KAGVTQTPRYLIKTRGQQVTLSCSPISGHRSVSWYQQTPGQGLQFLFEYFSETQRNKGNFPGRFSGRQFSNSRSEMNVSTLELGDSALYLCASTPGTEGNTIYFGEGSWLTVV.

CDR3 sequence (DNA): TGTGCCAGCAGCTCGGGACAGGGGGCTAGCGAGCAGTACTTC. Amino acid sequence: CASSSGQGASEQYF. The chain combines TRBV7-7 with TRBJ2-7, with 12 nucleotides matching TRBD1. There are 14 residues in the CDR3. CDR1 is SSHAT, CDR2 FNYEAQ, per germline (reference sequence). V was clipped by 4 bases and J by 6 bases; unmatched bases: 4.

The rearrangement links TRBV28 to TRBJ2-3, with D perhaps TRBD1 (6 bases). Per germline, CDR1 MDHEN and CDR2 SYDVKM. CDR3 length: 13 residues. Trimming pared 10 bases from V and 2 bases from J, leaving 13 bases between. The CDR3 sequence is CATGAPYTDTQYF. CDR3 sequence (DNA): TGTGCCACAGGGGCCCCCTACACAGATACGCAGTATTTT.

The V call is TRBV4-2, the J call TRBJ2-7, with D possibly TRBD2 on 6 matching bases. From germline, CDR1 is LGHNA and CDR2 YNFKEQ. V dropped 1 base and J dropped 2 bases, with 12 bases sitting between them. The CDR3 has 15 residues. CDR3 coding DNA: TGTGCCAGCAGCCAAGTAATAGCGGCTACCTACGAGCAGTACTTC. This encodes CASSQVIAATYEQYF.

This clone was seen once. At one end, the junction sequence differs from germline, possibly due to a read error. The rearrangement links TRBV7-9 to TRBJ1-5; the D gene is possibly TRBD1 (5 bases). The CDR3 consists of 14 residues. CDR1 is SEHNR and CDR2 is FQNEAQ in the germline V gene (reference sequence). The CDR3 nucleotides read TGTTCCAGCAGCTATACAGGATTAAATCAGCCCCAGCATTTT. Amino acid sequence: CSSSYTGLNQPQHF.

This clone was observed a few times. The rearrangement joins TRBV7-7 to TRBJ1-2; D unresolved. The CDR3 runs 13 residues. V dropped 5 bases and J dropped 7 bases, with 14 bases sitting between them. Per the germline V gene, CDR1 is SSHAT and CDR2 is FNYEAQ (reference sequence). CDR3 nucleotides: TGTGCCAGCAGCCCCGGCCCGGGTACTGGCTACACCTTC. Amino acids: CASSPGPGTGYTF.

The gene calls are TRBV5-1 and TRBJ2-1, with 11 bases that match TRBD2. The germline V gene has CDR1 SGHRS and CDR2 YFSETQ. Trimming cost V 1 base and J 5 bases; bases outside gene matches: 2. This CDR3 has 15 amino acids. The CDR3 sequence: CASSLTSGRDNEQFF. The CDR3 DNA is TGCGCCAGCAGCTTGACTAGCGGGAGAGACAATGAGCAGTTCTTC.

The V gene is TRBV29-1, the J gene TRBJ1-1; D gene uncertain. The CDR3 spans 12 residues. Trimming removed 6 bases at V and 1 base at J, with 9 bases between. Germline CDR1 reads SQVTM; CDR2 reads ANQGSEA. The CDR3 sequence: CSVTGENTEAFF. The CDR3, as DNA: TGCAGCGTCACTGGAGAGAACACTGAAGCTTTCTTT.

CDR3 DNA sequence: TGTGCCAGCAGTGAATGGGCAGGGAACAGTCACTACGAGCAGTACTTC. It specifies CASSEWAGNSHYEQYF. The chain joins TRBV25-1 to TRBJ2-5; D may be TRBD1 (5 bases). The J call may be incorrect, as the DNA end agrees better with TRBJ2-7. The germline V gene has CDR1 MGHDK and CDR2 SYGVNS. CDR3 length: 16 residues.

The rearrangement uses TRBV6-5 and TRBJ1-1, with no clear D. V dropped 6 bases and J dropped 0 bases, with 8 bases sitting between them. The CDR3 is 13 residues long. Germline V CDR1 and CDR2: MNHEY, SVGAGI. The CDR3 region has the DNA TGTGCCAGCAGCCTACAGATGAACACTGAAGCTTTCTTT. Protein: CASSLQMNTEAFF.

The rearrangement joins TRBV9 to TRBJ2-1; 12 bases align to TRBD2. In germline, CDR1 is SGDLS, CDR2 YYNGEE. Unmatched junction bases numbered 5, after V lost 4 bases and J lost 3 bases. The CDR3 runs to 16 residues. The CDR3 is CASSLRTSGDYNEQFF. The CDR3 nucleotides are TGTGCCAGCAGCCTCCGGACTAGCGGGGACTACAATGAGCAGTTCTTC.